The TCR beta chain under discussion was sequenced for a study of blood T cell repertoires in COVID-19. On the study more broadly: Samples of COVID-19 (acute and convalescent) were obtained from the United States, Italy and Spain. Sample material is recorded as cDNA or gDNA derived from T cells, B-cell-depleted T cells, or PBMCs.

In the original workflow: Estimation of nucleated cell counts relied on the amplification of reference gene primers. The assay was immunoSEQ multiplex PCR, and TCRdb's table has in-frame clones only and misses some. V, J and clone size are taken as reported in that table, and D and trimming were inferred from the DNA itself. This sample has roughly 15,000 clones, with around 87% found just once. The germline gives CDR1 ENHRY, CDR2 SYGVKD. The CDR3 consists of 15 residues. V lost 0 bases to trimming and J lost 6 bases; unmatched junction nucleotides: 4. The TCR comes from a man aged 50 or older with active COVID-19. Sequencing was carried out using peripheral blood. V is TRBV10-3 and J is TRBJ1-2; 10 positions agree with TRBD1. CDR3 DNA sequence: TGTGCCATCAGTGAGTCTCGACAGGGGGCCCATGGCTACACCTTC. It translates to CAISESRQGAHGYTF.